The rows below give T cell receptor beta chains drawn from one sample of a study of long-term antiretroviral therapy in people with HIV. TCRdb's copy holds only in-frame clones and misses some; the assay was immunoSEQ multiplex PCR. The sample has more than 35,000 clones, 70% to 90% seen once; the top ten hold more than 9%. The sequences come from unsorted PBMCs, collected 2.2 years after starting antiretroviral therapy. The receptors originated from a man aged 18 to 35 with HIV. Each CDR3 is given with its conserved first and last residue. The D gene is left open where the match is weak. Clone sizes are given selectively: once, few, many, or a class where the clone is expanded.

TGTGCCAGCAGCTTTTATTTTGGGGCGCTGGGTGAAAAACTGTTTTTT	CASSFYFGALGEKLFF	.	.	TRBV7-2	TRBJ1-4
TGTGCCAGCTCGCCAAAAGGGCGGCCGGGGGGACAGGCCTCGAGCTCCTACGAGCAGTACTTC	CASSPKGRPGGQASSSYEQYF	.	once	TRBV27	TRBJ2-7
TGTGCCAGCAGCGGGGGGGGGTTTCTAATCAAGCCCCAGCATTTT	CASSGGGFLIKPQHF	.	.	TRBV28	TRBJ1-5
TGTGCCAGCAGCCCCTTTGGGCCCAAAGGGGCAGCCGGGGAGCTGTTTTTT	CASSPFGPKGAAGELFF	.	.	TRBV7-3	TRBJ2-2
TGTGCCAGCAGCTTAGAGCGGGACCTCGCCTACGAGCAGTACTTC	CASSLERDLAYEQYF	TRBD2	.	TRBV7-2	TRBJ2-7
TGTGCCAGCAGTCGCCGGGGCCCTATCTCCTATAATTCACCCCTCCACTTT	CASSRRGPISYNSPLHF	.	.	TRBV2	TRBJ1-6
TGTGCCAGCAGCTTAGTAGGGCGGGACATTAACACCATATATTTT	CASSLVGRDINTIYF	.	few	TRBV7-2	TRBJ1-3
TGTGCCACCAGCCTCCGGGGGGTTAGCACAGATACGCAGTATTTT	CATSLRGVSTDTQYF	TRBD2	.	TRBV15	TRBJ2-3
TGTGCCAGCAGCAAGACAGGGGTCCTTTACGAGCAGTACTTC	CASSKTGVLYEQYF	TRBD1	.	TRBV25-1	TRBJ2-7
TGTGCCAGCAGTGGGGCACTAGCGGGTACAGATACGCAGTATTTT	CASSGALAGTDTQYF	TRBD2	.	TRBV2	TRBJ2-3
TGTGCCAGTATATCGTCCTCTGGGGCCAACGTCCTGACTTTC	CASISSSGANVLTF	.	.	TRBV19	TRBJ2-6
TGTGCCAGCAGCCCCGAAGGCCCCCACAATGAGCAGTTCTTC	CASSPEGPHNEQFF	.	.	TRBV7-9	TRBJ2-1
TGTGCCAGCAGTTTATTTGGGCTCAGCCCGAACACCGGGGAGCTGTTTTTT	CASSLFGLSPNTGELFF	.	.	TRBV27	TRBJ2-2
TGTGCCAGCGCCCCACCAACAGGGTCCGCGTACGAGCAGTACTTC	CASAPPTGSAYEQYF	.	.	TRBV25-1	TRBJ2-7
TGTGCCAGTAGTCCATCTAGCGGGAGGGCGTACGAGCAGTACTTC	CASSPSSGRAYEQYF	TRBD2	few	TRBV19	TRBJ2-7
TGTGCCAGCAGGGCTGCAGAAGCCTACGAGCAGTACTTC	CASRAAEAYEQYF	.	.	TRBV7-9	TRBJ2-7
TGTGCCAGTAGTTGGGCGGAGCTCAATCAGCCCCAGCATTTT	CASSWAELNQPQHF	.	.	TRBV19	TRBJ1-5
TGCGCCAGCAGCCAAGTCCCCCAGACTAATGAAAAACTGTTTTTT	CASSQVPQTNEKLFF	.	.	TRBV4-1	TRBJ1-4
TGTGCCGGATCCCAGGGGTACAATGAGCAGTTCTTC	CAGSQGYNEQFF	.	.	TRBV6-6	TRBJ2-1